This is a list of T cell receptor beta chains from one sample in a study of response to subunit inactivated influenza vaccine. TCRdb processed the RT-PCR reads anew with MiXCR; each CDR3 protein has one entry. The sample includes 290,000 or so distinct CDR3 sequences, 22% of them seen just once. Sequences were derived from PBMCs from blood, sampled 21 months after vaccination. Receptor source: a man aged 50-75 years who received an inactivated influenza vaccine. Both conserved end residues are part of each CDR3. A D gene is named only where the DNA matches it firmly. Not every row has a clone size; where given, it reads once, few, many or a size class.

v_gene,j_gene,abundance,d_gene,CDR3aa,CDR3nt
TRBV7-6,TRBJ1-6,few,TRBD1,CASSLTGGYNSPLHF,TGTGCCAGCAGCTTGACAGGGGGATATAATTCACCCCTCCACTTT
TRBV27,TRBJ1-4,.,.,CASRADVNEKLFF,TGTGCCAGCAGGGCGGACGTTAATGAAAAACTGTTTTTT
TRBV5-1,TRBJ1-1,many,.,CASSLSDTEAFF,TGCGCCAGCAGCTTGTCGGACACTGAAGCTTTCTTT
TRBV30,TRBJ1-2,.,.,CACSRDPAFYGYTF,TGTGCCTGCTCCCGGGACCCAGCTTTCTATGGCTACACCTTC
TRBV7-9,TRBJ1-1,many,TRBD1,CASSQRQGTEAFF,TGTGCCAGCAGCCAGAGACAGGGGACTGAAGCTTTCTTT
TRBV5-1,TRBJ2-7,few,.,CASSSLATYEQYF,TGCGCCAGCAGCTCCCTGGCTACCTACGAGCAGTACTTC
TRBV20-1,TRBJ1-5,few,TRBD1,CSARDPRQGANQPQHF,TGCAGTGCTAGAGATCCTCGCCAGGGGGCTAATCAGCCCCAGCATTTT
TRBV7-9,TRBJ2-7,.,.,CASSGHRDSYEQYF,TGTGCCAGCAGCGGACACCGGGATTCCTACGAGCAGTACTTC
TRBV6-5,TRBJ1-1,few,TRBD1,CASSYRPWTGAMNTEAFF,TGTGCCAGCAGTTACCGGCCCTGGACAGGGGCCATGAACACTGAAGCTTTCTTT
TRBV28,TRBJ1-5,.,.,CASSQSNQPQHF,TGTGCCAGCAGTCAATCCAATCAGCCCCAGCATTTT
TRBV4-2,TRBJ2-7,few,.,CASSQDFVGYEQYF,TGTGCCAGCAGCCAAGATTTTGTGGGGTACGAGCAGTACTTC
TRBV7-2,TRBJ2-7,few,.,CASSEAVGLEQYF,TGTGCCAGCAGCGAGGCAGTCGGGCTCGAGCAGTACTTC
TRBV6-1,TRBJ1-6,few,.,CASSRRQLISSYNSPLHF,TGTGCCAGCAGTCGTCGACAGCTTATTAGCTCCTATAATTCACCCCTCCACTTT
TRBV4-1,TRBJ1-5,.,TRBD1,CASSQEKDRVNQPQHF,TGCGCCAGCAGCCAAGAGAAGGACAGGGTCAATCAGCCCCAGCATTTT
TRBV20-1,TRBJ2-1,.,TRBD2,CSANKREGLNEQFF,TGCAGTGCAAACAAGCGGGAGGGCCTTAATGAGCAGTTCTTC
TRBV12-3/TRBV12-4,TRBJ1-2,.,.,CASSFLPGGYTF,TGTGCCAGCAGTTTCCTACCGGGAGGCTACACCTTC
TRBV7-3,TRBJ2-1,.,TRBD1,CASSEIDRGEQFF,TGTGCCAGCAGCGAAATTGACAGGGGTGAGCAGTTCTTC
TRBV28,TRBJ1-1,many,.,CASSLLGTEAFF,TGTGCCAGCAGTTTACTGGGGACTGAAGCTTTCTTT
TRBV20-1,TRBJ1-1,many,.,CSAGKAYLRNTEAFF,TGCAGTGCCGGGAAGGCTTATCTGAGGAACACTGAAGCTTTCTTT
TRBV5-1,TRBJ1-5,.,.,CASSTGPNQPQHF,TGCGCCAGCAGTACAGGGCCCAATCAGCCCCAGCATTTT
TRBV7-6,TRBJ2-7,few,.,CASSPRYTSSYEQYF,TGTGCCAGCAGCCCACGGTACACCAGCTCCTACGAGCAGTACTTC
TRBV7-9,TRBJ2-2,few,.,CASSSSRIWAGELFF,TGTGCCAGCAGCTCCAGTCGTATCTGGGCCGGGGAGCTGTTTTTT
TRBV20-1,TRBJ2-1,.,.,CSASGTYNEQFF,TGCAGTGCTAGCGGAACCTACAATGAGCAGTTCTTC
TRBV7-2,TRBJ1-2,many,.,CASSPGGGYGYTF,TGTGCCAGCAGCCCCGGGGGTGGCTATGGCTACACCTTC
TRBV12-3/TRBV12-4,TRBJ2-5,few,TRBD2,CASSFSGEETQYF,TGTGCCAGCAGCTTTAGCGGGGAAGAGACCCAGTACTTC
TRBV3-1,TRBJ1-6,.,.,CASSPGDSSPLHF,TGTGCCAGCAGCCCGGGGGATTCGTCACCCCTCCACTTT
TRBV27,TRBJ2-5,.,.,CASSTGPGTQYF,TGTGCCAGCAGTACTGGTCCGGGGACCCAGTACTTC
TRBV10-3,TRBJ1-1,.,TRBD1,CAISWLQGAGTEAFF,TGTGCCATCAGCTGGCTACAGGGGGCCGGCACTGAAGCTTTCTTT
TRBV6-2/TRBV6-3,TRBJ2-1,once,.,CASSPYTNEQFF,TGTGCCAGCAGCCCTTACACCAATGAGCAGTTCTTC
TRBV5-8,TRBJ2-6,.,.,CASSWPGASGANVLTF,TGTGCCAGCAGCTGGCCGGGTGCCTCTGGGGCCAACGTCCTGACTTTC
TRBV25-1,TRBJ1-1,.,.,CASGGGGWTEAFF,TGTGCCAGCGGGGGAGGAGGGTGGACTGAAGCTTTCTTT
TRBV12-3/TRBV12-4,TRBJ2-5,few,TRBD2,CASSLGLAGTHYQETQYF,TGTGCCAGCAGTTTAGGACTAGCGGGAACCCATTACCAAGAGACCCAGTACTTC
TRBV29-1,TRBJ2-1,.,TRBD2,CSVVAGKGQFF,TGCAGCGTCGTAGCGGGAAAGGGGCAGTTCTTC
TRBV7-2,TRBJ1-5,once,.,CASSQNMGNQPQHF,TGTGCCAGCAGTCAAAATATGGGCAATCAGCCCCAGCATTTT
TRBV27,TRBJ1-4,few,.,CASSYAGFEKLFF,TGTGCCAGCAGTTATGCAGGGTTTGAAAAACTGTTTTTT
TRBV4-1,TRBJ1-5,.,.,CASSMDGHSNQPQHF,TGCGCCAGCAGCATGGACGGGCATAGCAATCAGCCCCAGCATTTT
TRBV6-1,TRBJ1-1,few,.,CASNPSGGRTEAFF,TGTGCCAGCAACCCCTCGGGGGGTAGGACTGAAGCTTTCTTT
TRBV21-1,TRBJ2-3,.,.,CASSNTTSGTDTQYF,TGTGCCAGCAGCAACACTACTAGCGGGACAGATACGCAGTATTTT
TRBV6-2/TRBV6-3,TRBJ1-1,.,TRBD1,CASRRQGRAFF,TGTGCCAGCAGAAGACAGGGCCGAGCTTTCTTT
TRBV12-3/TRBV12-4,TRBJ2-5,.,.,CASSFEGSQETQYF,TGTGCCAGCAGTTTTGAAGGCAGCCAAGAGACCCAGTACTTC
TRBV20-1,TRBJ1-4,.,.,CSARPLGLRGEKLFF,TGCAGTGCGCGCCCCTTGGGACTGAGGGGTGAAAAACTGTTTTTT
TRBV11-1,TRBJ1-1,many,.,CASSLQVLNTEAFF,TGTGCCAGCAGTCTACAGGTCTTGAACACTGAAGCTTTCTTT
TRBV12-3/TRBV12-4,TRBJ2-7,.,.,CASSYPLTTGTYQQYF,TGTGCCAGCAGCTATCCCCTGACTACCGGTACCTATCAGCAGTACTTC
TRBV29-1,TRBJ2-5,few,.,CSAWTEETQYF,TGCAGCGCTTGGACCGAAGAGACCCAGTACTTC
TRBV7-9,TRBJ1-1,.,TRBD1,CASSLENRGLNTEAFF,TGTGCCAGCAGCTTAGAAAACAGGGGGCTGAACACTGAAGCTTTCTTT
TRBV12-3/TRBV12-4,TRBJ1-5,many,.,CASSPQGLSNQPQHF,TGTGCCAGCAGTCCCCAGGGATTGAGCAATCAGCCCCAGCATTTT
TRBV9,TRBJ1-6,.,.,CASSQTYNSPLHF,TGTGCCAGCAGTCAAACTTATAATTCACCCCTCCACTTT